A selection of T cell receptor beta chains follows, all from one sample in a study of blood T cell repertoires in COVID-19. Sequenced by immunoSEQ multiplex PCR; TCRdb stores in-frame clones only, minus some. Of about 110,000 clones detected, around 92% appear once; the ten largest clones hold 4.9%. The sample consisted of peripheral blood. These receptors came from a man aged 40-49 years with active or convalescent COVID-19. CDR3s include the opening cysteine and the closing phenylalanine or tryptophan. Each record gives: J gene, clone size, D gene, V gene, CDR3 DNA, CDR3 protein. A D gene is named only where the DNA matches it firmly. Size is omitted from some rows. Given values are once, few, many or a class for expanded clones.

J gene: TRBJ1-4; clone size: .; D gene: TRBD1; V gene: TRBV5-1; CDR3 DNA: TGCGCCAGCAGCTTGGACGGCCAGGGGGCTGAAAAACTGTTTTTT; CDR3 protein: CASSLDGQGAEKLFF
J gene: TRBJ2-1; clone size: .; D gene: TRBD2; V gene: TRBV9; CDR3 DNA: TGTGCCAGCAGCGGTACCGGGACTAGACTCAATGAGCAGTTCTTC; CDR3 protein: CASSGTGTRLNEQFF
J gene: TRBJ1-1; clone size: .; D gene: .; V gene: TRBV11-2; CDR3 DNA: TGTGCCAGCAGCTCCCTGAGGGTAATTGAAGCTTTCTTT; CDR3 protein: CASSSLRVIEAFF
J gene: TRBJ1-3; clone size: .; D gene: TRBD1; V gene: TRBV15; CDR3 DNA: TGTGCCACCAGCACAGACAGGGGGACTGGAAACACCATATATTTT; CDR3 protein: CATSTDRGTGNTIYF
J gene: TRBJ1-5; clone size: .; D gene: .; V gene: TRBV28; CDR3 DNA: TGTGCCAGCAGGGGGCCGAGCAATCAGCCCCAGCATTTT; CDR3 protein: CASRGPSNQPQHF
J gene: TRBJ2-4; clone size: .; D gene: TRBD1; V gene: TRBV27; CDR3 DNA: TGTGCCAGCAGGCGGACAGGGGGTACCCAAAACATTCAGTACTTC; CDR3 protein: CASRRTGGTQNIQYF
J gene: TRBJ2-1; clone size: .; D gene: TRBD2; V gene: TRBV19; CDR3 DNA: TGTGCCAGTAGCAAGGGGGGACTAGCGGGCTTCTACAATGAGCAGTTCTTC; CDR3 protein: CASSKGGLAGFYNEQFF
J gene: TRBJ1-2; clone size: .; D gene: .; V gene: TRBV28; CDR3 DNA: TGTGCCACCCCCTCCGTTATGGGAGGGAACTATGGCTACACCTTC; CDR3 protein: CATPSVMGGNYGYTF
J gene: TRBJ2-2; clone size: .; D gene: .; V gene: TRBV28; CDR3 DNA: TGTGCCAGCAGTTTAAGAGCCGACAGAGCCACCGGGGAGCTGTTTTTT; CDR3 protein: CASSLRADRATGELFF
J gene: TRBJ2-3; clone size: .; D gene: TRBD2; V gene: TRBV5-1; CDR3 DNA: TGCGCCAGCAGCGGCGGGGGTACGCAGTATTTT; CDR3 protein: CASSGGGTQYF
J gene: TRBJ2-2; clone size: .; D gene: .; V gene: TRBV6-6; CDR3 DNA: TGTGCCAGCAGCCGGGGACTTCTTAACACCGGGGAGCTGTTTTTT; CDR3 protein: CASSRGLLNTGELFF
J gene: TRBJ2-3; clone size: .; D gene: TRBD2; V gene: TRBV7-2; CDR3 DNA: TGTGCCAGCAGCAAACTAGCGGGAGTTGGTAATACGCAGTATTTT; CDR3 protein: CASSKLAGVGNTQYF
J gene: TRBJ1-2; clone size: .; D gene: .; V gene: TRBV19; CDR3 DNA: TGTGCCAGTAGGGACGGAGGTCACATTAACTATGGCTACACCTTC; CDR3 protein: CASRDGGHINYGYTF
J gene: TRBJ2-7; clone size: .; D gene: TRBD1; V gene: TRBV4-3; CDR3 DNA: TGCGCCAGCAGCCGAAACAGCATCAGACAGGGTGTCTACGAGCAGTACTTC; CDR3 protein: CASSRNSIRQGVYEQYF
J gene: TRBJ1-3; clone size: few; D gene: .; V gene: TRBV20-1; CDR3 DNA: TGCAGTGCTAGTTGGGGGGCTGGAAACACCATATATTTT; CDR3 protein: CSASWGAGNTIYF
J gene: TRBJ2-7; clone size: .; D gene: TRBD1; V gene: TRBV6-6; CDR3 DNA: TGTGCCAGCAGTTCCGGGACAGCCTCTTCCTACGAGCAGTACTTC; CDR3 protein: CASSSGTASSYEQYF
J gene: TRBJ1-2; clone size: .; D gene: .; V gene: TRBV18; CDR3 DNA: TGTGCCAGCTCAGGTCGGGGGACCGACTATGGCTACACCTTC; CDR3 protein: CASSGRGTDYGYTF
J gene: TRBJ2-1; clone size: .; D gene: .; V gene: TRBV18; CDR3 DNA: TGTGCCAGCTCACCCTTATTAAGACAGGACTCCTACAATGAGCAGTTCTTC; CDR3 protein: CASSPLLRQDSYNEQFF
J gene: TRBJ2-7; clone size: .; D gene: TRBD2; V gene: TRBV7-2; CDR3 DNA: TGTGCCAGCAGCGCCCTGGGACTAGGCTCCTACGAGCAGTACTTC; CDR3 protein: CASSALGLGSYEQYF
J gene: TRBJ2-5; clone size: .; D gene: .; V gene: TRBV19; CDR3 DNA: TGTGCCAGTAGTATGATGGGGAGCCAAGAGACCCAGTACTTC; CDR3 protein: CASSMMGSQETQYF
J gene: TRBJ1-2; clone size: .; D gene: .; V gene: TRBV18; CDR3 DNA: TGTGCCAGCTCACCACTAGCGGTTGGCAGAGAATATGGCTACACCTTC; CDR3 protein: CASSPLAVGREYGYTF
J gene: TRBJ2-5; clone size: once; D gene: TRBD1; V gene: TRBV5-1; CDR3 DNA: TGCGCCAGCAGCCCTACCGGGACAGGGCGAGAGACCCAGTACTTC; CDR3 protein: CASSPTGTGRETQYF